Detailed here is one T cell receptor beta chain. Antigen unknown. Hyperthyroidism patients were newly diagnosed, under 2 months' duration, aged 18 to 65. The data were obtained in a study of Graves' ophthalmopathy and Graves' hyperthyroidism. General study points: Most thyroid clonotypes expanded beyond 0.001 frequency were also found in blood.

Germline V CDR1 and CDR2: DFQATT, SNEGSKA (reference sequence). Trimming removed 8 bases at V and 0 bases at J, with 22 bases between. CDR3 length equals 16 residues. RNA transcripts yielded amplified TCR beta CDR3 regions. An initial RT-PCR round employing HTBI primers preceded a second-round multiplex PCR. TCRdb re-analysed the multiplex PCR reads in MiXCR, keeping a single row per CDR3 protein. Of some 1.1 million distinct CDR3 sequences listed, roughly 35% are singletons. The TCR sequence derives from an adult man with Graves' hyperthyroidism. The material sequenced was peripheral blood or thyroid tissue (not recorded which). The chain employs TRBV20-1 and TRBJ1-1; D is undetermined. The CDR3 here is CSTYNVRRQVNTEAFF. The CDR3 DNA is TGCAGTACATATAACGTTCGCCGGCAGGTGAACACTGAAGCTTTCTTT.